This T cell receptor (beta chain) stems from a study of T-cell reconstitution after alpha-beta-depleted transplantation in children. Molecular barcoding with unique molecular identifiers was used for the TCRbeta library. A single record per CDR3 protein comes from TCRdb applying MiXCR to the PCR reads. The profile shows about 370,000 distinct CDR3 sequences, around 21% of them singletons. Per the germline V gene, CDR1 is SGHRS and CDR2 is YFSETQ. Trimming stripped 1 base from V and 0 bases from J, with 12 bases between. The CDR3 contains 16 residues. This clonotype was obtained from a human donor who donated a stem cell graft to a child with acute myeloid leukemia. The sample here was PBMCs from the stem cell graft donor, taken from the stem cell graft. The chain employs TRBV5-1 and TRBJ2-3; possibly TRBD2 for D (5 bases). CDR3 nucleotides: TGCGCCAGCAGCTTGAGCGGACGGACTAGCACAGATACGCAGTATTTT. Its protein is CASSLSGRTSTDTQYF.